The 13 T cell receptor beta chains below all came from one sample that was sequenced in a study of T cells after posttransplantation cyclophosphamide listed by TCRdb under 2016. Library prep was done by the immunoSEQ multiplex PCR assay. TCRdb's version of the immuneACCESS table is confined to in-frame rearrangements and falls short of the full clone set. An unresolved V gene accounts for under half of the shortfall where checked; the remainder is of unknown origin. This sample includes 35,000 to 40,000 clones, and none of them was observed just once. Roughly 2.5% of the sample lies in the top ten. Specimen: PBMCs. Receptor source: a man in his forties or fifties in good health, CMV-negative, and a related stem cell transplant donor.

This clone was seen ten or more times. This sequence joins TRBV6-5 and TRBJ1-1, with no clear D. CDR1 MNHEY and CDR2 SVGAGI come from the germline V gene. Trimming left V 0 bases short and J 6 bases short, with 8 bases between. This CDR3 is built from 13 residues. CDR3 bases: TGTGCCAGCAGTTACTCGACAATCTCTGAAGCTTTCTTT. As protein: CASSYSTISEAFF.

CDR3 region: CASQLFRGGRTDTQYF. CDR3 DNA sequence: TGTGCCAGCCAGCTTTTCCGGGGGGGTAGAACAGATACGCAGTATTTT. This chain connects TRBV7-8 to TRBJ2-3; 8 bases are shared with TRBD2. With 8 bases clipped from V and 3 bases from J, the junction kept 13 bases outside the gene matches. The CDR3 contains 16 residues. Germline V CDR1 and CDR2: SGHVS, FQNEAQ. The whole variable domain, filled in from reference TRBV7-8 and TRBJ2-3, reads GAGVSQSPRYKVAKRGQDVALRCDPISGHVSLFWYQQALGQGPEFLTYFQNEAQLDKSGLPSDRFFAERPEGSVSTLKIQRTQQEDSAVYLCASQLFRGGRTDTQYFGPGTRLTVL.

This chain connects TRBV6-5 to TRBJ2-5; TRBD1 might be the D (5 bases). The DNA end favors TRBJ2-7, so the J call may be wrong. The CDR3 sequence is 15 residues long. Germline V lookup: CDR1 MNHEY, CDR2 SVGAGI. CDR3 sequence reads: CASSYGARVMGEQYF. The CDR3 DNA reads as TGTGCCAGCAGTTACGGGGCCAGGGTCATGGGCGAGCAGTACTTC.

This clone has ten or more counts. The chain joins TRBV10-1 to TRBJ2-5, with D perhaps TRBD2 (6 bases). CDR1 and CDR2 from the germline V gene are WNHNN and SYGVQD (reference sequence). The CDR3 spans 15 residues. Trimming left V 4 bases short and J 9 bases short, with 21 bases between. Here the CDR3 reads CASSVERRGFGAQYF. CDR3 in DNA: TGCGCCAGCAGTGTCGAGCGGAGGGGCTTCGGGGCCCAGTACTTC.

This clone was observed at least ten times. The chain is built from TRBV19 and TRBJ2-7; the D gene is possibly TRBD1 (7 bases). CDR1 is LNHDA, CDR2 SQIVND, per germline (reference sequence). V was shortened by 4 bases and J by 3 bases, with 10 bases between the two germline ends. The length of the CDR3 is 13 residues. Here the CDR3 reads CASSNQGGYEQYF. The CDR3 region has the DNA TGTGCCAGTAGTAATCAGGGGGGCTACGAGCAGTACTTC.

This clone was detected ten times or more. Mismatch with germline at one junction end may stem from a read error. This chain connects TRBV7-6 to TRBJ1-1; D may be TRBD1 (6 bases). The CDR3 covers 13 residues. Germline V CDR1 and CDR2: SGHVS, FNYEAQ. For the CDR3, the DNA is TGTGTCAGCAGCGGGTGGGGGCTCACTGAAGCTTTCTTT. This sequence encodes CVSSGWGLTEAFF.

This clone was picked up many times. This chain links TRBV7-2 with TRBJ1-4; unclear D gene. Between the trimmed V and J ends, which lost 5 bases and 6 bases, there was a span of 19 bases. The CDR3 is 16 residues long. CDR1 and CDR2 from the germline V gene are SGHTA and FQGNSA. The CDR3 loop is CASSEPGRPKDEKLFF. CDR3 bases: TGTGCCAGCAGCGAGCCAGGTCGGCCTAAAGATGAAAAACTGTTTTTT.

At least ten counts were recorded for this clone. The chain employs TRBV19 and TRBJ1-1, with D perhaps matching TRBD1 (6 bases). CDR3 length equals 15 residues. The V and J ends lost 5 bases and 0 bases respectively, with 13 bases between them. In germline, CDR1 is LNHDA, CDR2 SQIVND (reference sequence). The CDR3 loop is CASSPGTYMNTEAFF. In DNA, the CDR3 is TGTGCCAGTAGTCCCGGGACATACATGAACACTGAAGCTTTCTTT.

This clone was seen many times. V and J are TRBV14 and TRBJ2-5, with no clear D. Germline CDR1 SGHDN, CDR2 FVKESK. The CDR3 spans 14 residues. Trimming left V 1 base short and J 1 base short, with 7 bases between. The CDR3 sequence is CASSQGQFQETQYF. In DNA form, the CDR3 reads TGTGCCAGCAGCCAAGGCCAGTTCCAAGAGACCCAGTACTTC. The complete variable domain, with remaining parts taken from reference TRBV14 and TRBJ2-5, reads EAGVTQFPSHSVIEKGQTVTLRCDPISGHDNLYWYRRVMGKEIKFLLHFVKESKQDESGMPNNRFLAERTGGTYSTLKVQPAELEDSGVYFCASSQGQFQETQYFGPGTRLLVL.

The chain couples TRBV20-1 to TRBJ1-2; D not resolved. The CDR3 sequence is 10 residues long. Trimming shortened V by 0 bases and J by 10 bases, and 6 bases separated the two germline ends. The V gene's germline CDR1 is DFQATT and CDR2 SNEGSKA (reference sequence). CDR3 DNA sequence: TGCAGTGCTAGAGAAGCGGTCTACACCTTC. Translation gives CSAREAVYTF.

This clone has at least ten counts. V gene TRBV11-2 combines with J gene TRBJ1-5; D might be TRBD1 (6 bases). The germline CDR1 and CDR2 sequences are SGHAT and FQNNGV. The CDR3 totals 15 residues. The V end was cut by 1 base, the J end by 1 base, with 8 bases between. Here the CDR3 reads CASSLAGGSNQPQHF. The CDR3 DNA sequence: TGTGCCAGCAGCTTAGCGGGGGGCAGCAATCAGCCCCAGCATTTT.

This clone appeared many times. The CDR3: CASSPRDRTTEAFF. CDR3 DNA sequence: TGTGCCAGCAGCCCCCGGGACAGAACCACTGAAGCTTTCTTT. The chain links TRBV13 to TRBJ1-1, with 7 bases matching TRBD1. The V gene end was trimmed by 5 bases and the J gene end by 4 bases; junction bases not matched to a gene: 7. Germline V gene lookup returns CDR1 PRHDT and CDR2 FYEKMQ (reference sequence). The CDR3 has 14 amino acids.

V gene TRBV2 combines with J gene TRBJ2-7; a weak D match, TRBD1 (5 bases). CDR1 SNHLY and CDR2 FYNNEI come from the germline V gene. This CDR3 contains 13 residues. V lost 10 bases and J 4 bases, leaving 17 bases between the germline ends. The CDR3 DNA follows: TGTGCCAACAAGGCCAGGGCCCCATACGAGCAGTACTTC. Residues: CANKARAPYEQYF.